These 27 T cell receptor beta chains originate from one sample sequenced in a study of cytomegalovirus exposure and HLA in healthy donors. The PCR used 60 Vbeta and 13 Jbeta primers. The table came from immunoSEQ multiplex PCR; TCRdb's copy has only in-frame clones and leaves some out. Among about 70,000 clones listed, around 87% were seen once. The specimen was PBMCs. The receptors here all came from a woman aged 30 to 39 in good health and CMV-seropositive.

CDR3 loop: CASSPRGDQPQHF. In DNA, the CDR3 is TGCGCCAGCAGCCCTCGGGGGGATCAGCCCCAGCATTTT. The genes are TRBV5-1 and TRBJ1-5; the D gene is possibly TRBD1 (5 bases). The germline CDR1 and CDR2 sequences are SGHRS and YFSETQ. The V and J ends lost 4 bases and 5 bases respectively, with 10 bases between them. This CDR3 is 13 amino acids long. Using reference TRBV5-1 and TRBJ1-5 for the parts outside the CDR3, the full variable domain is KAGVTQTPRYLIKTRGQQVTLSCSPISGHRSVSWYQQTPGQGLQFLFEYFSETQRNKGNFPGRFSGRQFSNSRSEMNVSTLELGDSALYLCASSPRGDQPQHFGDGTRLSIL.

The CDR3 coding sequence is TGTGCCAGCACCCCGGGGCTAGCGGGTATCAACGAGCAGTACTTC. Translation gives CASTPGLAGINEQYF. The chain combines TRBV7-9 with TRBJ2-7; 8 bases agree with TRBD2. The junction had 13 bases not matched to a gene; V was cut back by 7 bases and J by 5 bases. The CDR3 is made up of 15 amino acids. Germline CDR1 and CDR2: SEHNR and FQNEAQ (reference sequence).

This CDR3 reads CASRYSRGNQPQHF. The CDR3 bases are TGTGCCAGCAGGTATTCCAGGGGAAATCAGCCCCAGCATTTT. The chain joins TRBV6-6 to TRBJ1-5; the D gene is possibly TRBD1 (6 bases). Germline CDR1 and CDR2: MNHNY and SVGAGI (reference sequence). V was shortened by 6 bases and J by 4 bases, with 13 bases between the two germline ends. The CDR3 consists of 14 residues.

The rearrangement uses TRBV5-5 and TRBJ1-6; tentative D call: TRBD1 (5 bases). V dropped 3 bases and J dropped 7 bases, with 14 bases sitting between them. The CDR3 is made up of 15 amino acids. Germline V gene lookup returns CDR1 SGHKS and CDR2 YYEKEE (reference sequence). This CDR3 is CASSSGQGSNSPLHF. The CDR3, as DNA: TGTGCCAGCAGCTCTGGGCAGGGATCGAATTCACCCCTCCACTTT. The entire variable domain, with the rest obtained from reference TRBV5-5 and TRBJ1-6, is as follows: DAGVTQSPTHLIKTRGQQVTLRCSPISGHKSVSWYQQVLGQGPQFIFQYYEKEERGRGNFPDRFSARQFPNYSSELNVNALLLGDSALYLCASSSGQGSNSPLHFGNGTRLTVT.

The chain combines TRBV11-2 with TRBJ2-1; 11 bases are a match to TRBD1. CDR1 and CDR2 from the germline V gene are SGHAT and FQNNGV. V was pared by 4 bases and J by 7 bases, with 6 bases of the junction left unmatched. The CDR3 loop spans 15 amino acids. In nucleotides, the CDR3 is TGTGCCAGCAGCTCTCTCCGGGACAGGGGGAATGAGCAGTTCTTC. Protein sequence: CASSSLRDRGNEQFF. The whole variable domain, filled in from reference TRBV11-2 and TRBJ2-1, reads EAGVAQSPRYKIIEKRQSVAFWCNPISGHATLYWYQQILGQGPKLLIQFQNNGVVDDSQLPKDRFSAERLKGVDSTLKIQPAKLEDSAVYLCASSSLRDRGNEQFFGPGTRLTVL.

The chain combines TRBV7-2 with TRBJ2-1; 7 bases fit TRBD2. The CDR3 has 12 amino acids. Germline assignment: CDR1 SGHTA and CDR2 FQGNSA. V shed 4 bases, J shed 10 bases, and the junction held 4 bases outside the gene matches. DNA of the CDR3: TGTGCCAGCAGCTCACCTAGCGGAGAGCAGTTCTTC. It translates to CASSSPSGEQFF. The full variable domain, with the rest looked up from reference TRBV7-2 and TRBJ2-1, is GAGVSQSPSNKVTEKGKDVELRCDPISGHTALYWYRQSLGQGLEFLIYFQGNSAPDKSGLPSDRFSAERTGGSVSTLTIQRTQQEDSAVYLCASSSPSGEQFFGPGTRLTVL.

The rearrangement joins TRBV30 to TRBJ2-1, with 11 bases lining up with TRBD2. CDR3 length equals 15 residues. Germline V gene data show CDR1 as GTSNPN and CDR2 as SVGIG (reference sequence). V trimming: 2 bases; J trimming: 9 bases; junction bases outside the gene matches: 9. This CDR3 is CAWSRTSGSYGEQFF. CDR3 nucleotides: TGTGCCTGGAGTCGTACTAGCGGGAGTTATGGTGAGCAGTTCTTC.

The chain has TRBV7-9 and TRBJ2-7, with 9 positions matching TRBD1. CDR3 length: 15 residues. The trim removed 7 bases at V and 5 bases at J, leaving 12 bases unmatched. Germline loops: CDR1 SEHNR, CDR2 FQNEAQ (reference sequence). The CDR3 sequence: CASTSAWDRVDEQYF. The CDR3 coding sequence is TGTGCCAGCACCTCTGCCTGGGACAGGGTCGACGAGCAGTACTTC.

In its sample, this clone was seen a few times. J is TRBJ2-7 and V is TRBV2; a weak D match, TRBD1 (5 bases). V lost 3 bases to trimming and J lost 9 bases, with 21 bases between them. The length of the CDR3 is 15 residues. Per germline, CDR1 SNHLY and CDR2 FYNNEI. The CDR3 DNA reads as TGTGCCAGCAGTGATCCCAGGGCCTCCCCTATCGTGCAGTACTTC. The encoded protein is CASSDPRASPIVQYF.

V gene TRBV14 combines with J gene TRBJ2-7; TRBD1 matches 10 bases. With 5 bases clipped from V and 3 bases from J, the junction kept 4 bases outside the gene matches. Germline CDR1 is SGHDN and CDR2 is FVKESK. The CDR3 is 14 residues long. CDR3 in DNA: TGTGCCAGCAGCTTGGGGACAGGGGTCTACGAGCAGTACTTC. Its protein product is CASSLGTGVYEQYF.

The V and J genes are TRBV19 and TRBJ2-5; D is perhaps TRBD1 (6 bases). The V gene lost 3 bases and the J gene lost 4 bases, with 9 bases spanning the gap. The CDR3 length is 13 residues. Germline values: CDR1 LNHDA, CDR2 SQIVND (reference sequence). The chain's CDR3 is CASSMSRGETQYF. CDR3 bases: TGTGCCAGTAGTATGTCCAGGGGAGAGACCCAGTACTTC.

This clone was picked up one time. The chain combines TRBV2 with TRBJ2-7, with TRBD1 matching 9 bases. Germline trimming cut 6 bases from V and 8 bases from J; bases unmatched to any gene: 14. Germline V gene lookup returns CDR1 SNHLY and CDR2 FYNNEI. The CDR3 is 15 amino acids. The CDR3 region has the DNA TGTGCCAGCAGCCTCTTGGGACAGGGCCTCGAACAGCAGTACTTC. This encodes CASSLLGQGLEQQYF.

The chain combines TRBV19 with TRBJ2-1; 9 positions match TRBD1. The length of the CDR3 is 14 residues. In germline, CDR1 is LNHDA, CDR2 SQIVND (reference sequence). Trimming removed 5 bases from V and 12 bases from J; junction bases left unmatched: 11. The CDR3 DNA reads as TGTGCCAGTAGTCCGACAGGGGGTGATCTGGGGCAGTTCTTC. Translated: CASSPTGGDLGQFF.

The V gene is TRBV2, the J gene TRBJ2-7; TRBD2 matches at 8 bases. Germline trimming cut 5 bases from V and 1 base from J; bases unmatched to any gene: 7. Germline CDR1 reads SNHLY; CDR2 reads FYNNEI. CDR3 length: 15 residues. The CDR3 DNA reads as TGTGCCAGCAGTCTCGGACTAGCTCTGTCCTACGAGCAGTACTTC. It specifies CASSLGLALSYEQYF.

CDR3 nucleotide sequence: TGTGCCAGCAGCCAGCGGGGCATCGGCACCGGGGAGCTGTTTTTT. Translation: CASSQRGIGTGELFF. The J gene is TRBJ2-2, the V gene TRBV4-2, with D possibly being TRBD2 (6 bases). Per germline, CDR1 LGHNA and CDR2 YNFKEQ. Trimming pared 3 bases from V and 4 bases from J, leaving 12 bases between. The CDR3 runs to 15 residues.

This sequence joins TRBV11-2 and TRBJ2-1; maybe TRBD1 (5 bases). The CDR3 runs to 14 residues. Trimming pared 1 base from V and 8 bases from J, leaving 12 bases between. The germline V gene encodes CDR1 SGHAT and CDR2 FQNNGV. DNA of the CDR3: TGTGCCAGCAGCTTAGGATTCCAGGGCCATGAGCAGTTCTTC. Translating it yields CASSLGFQGHEQFF.

The V and J genes are TRBV5-1 and TRBJ2-7; TRBD2 matches at 12 bases. V was clipped by 7 bases and J by 7 bases; unmatched bases: 12. The CDR3 covers 15 residues. Germline values: CDR1 SGHRS, CDR2 YFSETQ. The CDR3 is CASRSGTSGRYEQYF. The CDR3, as DNA: TGCGCCAGCCGCTCGGGAACTAGCGGGAGGTATGAGCAGTACTTC.

The chain has TRBV7-9 and TRBJ1-2; a possible D gene is TRBD1 (6 bases). The ends were cut back, 7 bases at V and 2 bases at J, with 14 bases in the middle. CDR1 is SEHNR, CDR2 FQNEAQ, per germline (reference sequence). The CDR3 is 14 residues long. CDR3 amino acids: CASTPGQSNYGYTF. The CDR3 DNA sequence: TGTGCCAGCACCCCAGGACAGTCCAACTATGGCTACACCTTC.

V is TRBV15 and J is TRBJ2-7; 7 bases agree with TRBD1. CDR1 is LNHNV, CDR2 YYDKDF, per germline (reference sequence). The ends lost 1 base at V and 5 bases at J; junction bases unmatched: 8. The CDR3 has 15 residues. The DNA for the CDR3 is TGTGCCACCAGCAGAGCGGACAGGCTCAGGGACGAGCAGTACTTC. Its translation is CATSRADRLRDEQYF.

For this clone: Different DNA sequences within this sample yield the same CDR3. This rearrangement joins TRBV7-9 to TRBJ2-5, with no clear D. V was pared by 6 bases and J by 1 base, with 9 bases between. This CDR3 has 13 amino acids. Germline V gives CDR1 SEHNR, CDR2 FQNEAQ (reference sequence). The DNA of the CDR3 is TGTGCCAGCAGTCGAGTCCCCCAAGAGACCCAGTACTTC. Protein product: CASSRVPQETQYF.

J is TRBJ1-6 and V is TRBV5-1; D may be TRBD1 (6 bases). This CDR3 is 14 amino acids long. V was trimmed by 4 bases and J by 8 bases, leaving 13 bases between them. The germline V gene has CDR1 SGHRS and CDR2 YFSETQ. CDR3 bases: TGCGCCAGCAGCGAACAGGGAGAGGATTCACCCCTCCACTTT. Amino acid sequence: CASSEQGEDSPLHF.

This chain links TRBV6-1 with TRBJ2-5; D might be TRBD2 (5 bases). With 3 bases removed from V and 2 bases from J, the gap between germline ends came to 16 bases. The CDR3 extends over 16 amino acids. Germline assignment: CDR1 MNHNS and CDR2 SASEGT. The CDR3 reads CASSDRPSGLQETQYF. The DNA of the CDR3 is TGTGCCAGCAGTGATCGTCCGTCAGGACTTCAAGAGACCCAGTACTTC.

This clone was seen a handful of times. The genes are TRBV2 and TRBJ2-2; D might be TRBD2 (6 bases). The germline CDR1 and CDR2 sequences are SNHLY and FYNNEI. The germline V and J ends were trimmed by 7 bases and 2 bases, with 20 bases remaining between them. The CDR3 is 17 residues long. The CDR3 region has the DNA TGTGCCAGCAATTACCCGTCCGGGACTGCTAACACCGGGGAGCTGTTTTTT. Amino acids: CASNYPSGTANTGELFF.

This chain connects TRBV7-3 to TRBJ2-2; 8 nucleotides match TRBD1. The germline V gene encodes CDR1 SGHTA and CDR2 FQGTGA. CDR3 length equals 15 residues. The J segment lost 7 bases and the V segment lost 5 bases, leaving 9 bases of the junction unmatched. The CDR3 nucleotides read TGTGCCAGCAGCCAATCCGGGACAGGCCTCGGGGAGCTGTTTTTT. This codes for CASSQSGTGLGELFF.

This clone was seen a single time. The V and J genes are TRBV27 and TRBJ1-5, with D possibly being TRBD1 (5 bases). The CDR3 loop spans 14 amino acids. Germline CDR1 reads MNHEY; CDR2 reads SMNVEV (reference sequence). The germline V and J ends were trimmed by 8 bases and 5 bases, with 16 bases remaining between them. CDR3 residues: CASRGWDWDQPQHF. The DNA of the CDR3 is TGTGCCAGCCGCGGGTGGGACTGGGATCAGCCCCAGCATTTT.

This chain connects TRBV6-6 to TRBJ1-5; possibly TRBD1 for D (6 bases). The CDR3 is made up of 15 amino acids. The germline V gene has CDR1 MNHNY and CDR2 SVGAGI (reference sequence). V was shortened by 6 bases and J by 0 bases, with 12 bases between the two germline ends. CDR3 coding DNA: TGTGCCAGCAGGGGCCGGACAGATAGCAATCAGCCCCAGCATTTT. It codes for CASRGRTDSNQPQHF.

This clone was found once. This chain connects TRBV6-5 to TRBJ1-1; perhaps TRBD1 as D (5 bases). The CDR3 is made up of 12 amino acids. The germline V gene encodes CDR1 MNHEY and CDR2 SVGAGI. V shed 2 bases and J shed 9 bases, with 10 bases lying between them. CDR3 bases: TGTGCCAGCAGTTACAGGCAGGGCAAAGCTTTCTTT. Amino acid sequence: CASSYRQGKAFF.